This T cell receptor beta chain was documented in a study of blood T cell repertoires in COVID-19. Overall study: The United States, Italy and Spain supplied acute and convalescent COVID-19 samples.

V was pared by 3 bases and J by 4 bases, with 12 bases of the junction left unmatched. Per the germline V gene, CDR1 is LNHDA and CDR2 is SQIVND (reference sequence). The CDR3 has 17 residues. Assay: immunoSEQ multiplex PCR; the TCRdb copy retains only in-frame clones and omits some. The data show about 410,000 clones, more than 80% seen once. Sequenced sample: peripheral blood. This chain joins TRBV19 and TRBJ1-1; 9 nucleotides agree with TRBD1. The TCR was taken from a woman between 25 and 40 years old with active or convalescent COVID-19. CDR3 in amino acids: CASSISRGTGRATEAFF. In DNA, the CDR3 is TGTGCCAGTAGTATTTCGCGGGGGACAGGGAGGGCCACTGAAGCTTTCTTT.